What follows is one TCR beta chain and its context. Its matching antigen is unknown. This record belongs to a study of OX40 agonist ivuxolimab in advanced cancers. Across the whole study: An agonistic human IgG2 monoclonal antibody against OX40 (CD134) was given. Patients in the trial were receiving intravenous ivuxolimab every 2 weeks, at doses of 0.01 to 10 mg/kg. Hepatocellular carcinoma, melanoma, renal cell or head and neck cancer was diagnosed in the dose-escalation patients. Whole-study results and caveats: Clonal expansion was seen in CD4+ and CD8+ blood T cells by week 6 at 0.1 to 3.0 mg/kg.

V was pared by 8 bases and J by 4 bases, with 3 bases of the junction left unmatched. Germline V CDR1 and CDR2: MNHEY, SMNVEV (reference sequence). There are 14 residues in the CDR3. Here immunoSEQ multiplex PCR was the method, and the copy in TCRdb shows in-frame clones only, minus some. The table lists some 19,000 clones, 65% to 85% of them singletons, with about 3.8% in the top ten. The chain joins TRBV27 to TRBJ2-5, with TRBD2 identical over 14 bases. Sequencing was performed on CD4+ or CD8+ T cells sorted from blood, taken in a trial of the OX40 agonist ivuxolimab. The source is an adult with an advanced solid tumor such as melanoma, head and neck, liver or kidney cancer. The CDR3 loop reads CASGLAGGRETQYF. CDR3 DNA sequence: TGTGCCAGCGGACTAGCGGGAGGTCGAGAGACCCAGTACTTC.